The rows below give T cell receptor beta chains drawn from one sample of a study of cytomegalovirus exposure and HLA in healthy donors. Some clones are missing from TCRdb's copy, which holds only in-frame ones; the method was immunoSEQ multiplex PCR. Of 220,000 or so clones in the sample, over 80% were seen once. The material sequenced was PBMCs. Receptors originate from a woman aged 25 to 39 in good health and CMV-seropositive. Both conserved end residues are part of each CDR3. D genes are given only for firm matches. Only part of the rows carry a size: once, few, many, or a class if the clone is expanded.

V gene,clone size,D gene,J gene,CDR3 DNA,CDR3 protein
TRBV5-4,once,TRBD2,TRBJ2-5,TGTGCCAGCAGCTCACCTAGCGGGATGGGGACCCAGTACTTC,CASSSPSGMGTQYF
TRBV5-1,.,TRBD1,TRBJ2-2,TGCGCCAGCAGCCCCGGGACAGCCAACACCGGGGAGCTGTTTTTT,CASSPGTANTGELFF
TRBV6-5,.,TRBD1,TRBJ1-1,TGTGCCAGCAGTCTTGAGAGGGGGCTCTCTGAAGCTTTCTTT,CASSLERGLSEAFF
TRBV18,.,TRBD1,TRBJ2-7,TGTGCCAGCTCACAACCGGGACAGGGCACCTACGAGCAGTACTTC,CASSQPGQGTYEQYF
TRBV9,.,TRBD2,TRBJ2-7,TGTGCCAGCAGCTACCGAGCGGGGGGCGACGAGCAGTACTTC,CASSYRAGGDEQYF
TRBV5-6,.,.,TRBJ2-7,TGTGCCAGCAGCTTGGGAGGTGGGGGGTTATACGAGCAGTACTTC,CASSLGGGGLYEQYF
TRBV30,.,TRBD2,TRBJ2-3,TGTGCCTGGAGCCCCCGACTAGCGTCCTTCACAGATACGCAGTATTTT,CAWSPRLASFTDTQYF
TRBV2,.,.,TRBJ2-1,TGTGCCAGTGATAGGGCCTCCAATGAGCAGTTCTTC,CASDRASNEQFF
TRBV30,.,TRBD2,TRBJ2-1,TGTGCCTGGAAATCCGGGACTAGCGGGAGAAAAGAGCAGTTCTTC,CAWKSGTSGRKEQFF
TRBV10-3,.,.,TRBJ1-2,TGTGCCATCAGTGAGTCCCAGGATGGCTACACCTTC,CAISESQDGYTF
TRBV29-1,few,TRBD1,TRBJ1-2,TGCAGCGTTGGCCTTACAGGGGATCATGGCTACACCTTC,CSVGLTGDHGYTF
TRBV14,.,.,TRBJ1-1,TGTGCCAGCAGCCAAGAAGGGGGAAACACTGAAGCTTTCTTT,CASSQEGGNTEAFF
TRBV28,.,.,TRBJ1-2,TGTGCCAGCAGTTTAGGCCGAAATAACTATGGCTACACCTTC,CASSLGRNNYGYTF
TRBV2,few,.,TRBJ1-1,TGTGCCAGCAGTGACTCGGGGGCTATGAACACTGAAGCTTTCTTT,CASSDSGAMNTEAFF
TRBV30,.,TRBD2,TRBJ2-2,TGTGCCGGATCCTTCTCGACTAGCGGGAACACCGGGGAGCTGTTTTTT,CAGSFSTSGNTGELFF
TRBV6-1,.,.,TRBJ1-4,TGTGCCAGCAGTGGGGGTAGGGATGAAAAACTGTTTTTT,CASSGGRDEKLFF
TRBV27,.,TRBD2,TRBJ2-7,TGTGCCAGCACCCTACTAGCGGGAGGGGGTGAGCAGTACTTC,CASTLLAGGGEQYF
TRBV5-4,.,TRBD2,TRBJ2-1,TGTGCCAGCAGCCGGGAGGCGTTGGGAAATGAGCAGTTCTTC,CASSREALGNEQFF
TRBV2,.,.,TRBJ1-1,TGTGCCAGTCGCGAGAACACTGAAGCTTTCTTT,CASRENTEAFF
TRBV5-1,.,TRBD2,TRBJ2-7,TGCGCCAGCAGCCGGGGACTAGCGTCACCTTACGAGCAGTACTTC,CASSRGLASPYEQYF
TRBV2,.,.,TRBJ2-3,TGTGCCAGCCCTAGTGATGTAGATACGCAGTATTTT,CASPSDVDTQYF
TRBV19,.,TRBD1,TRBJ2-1,TGTGCCAGTAGGGGGGACAGGGGTAACAATGAGCAGTTCTTC,CASRGDRGNNEQFF
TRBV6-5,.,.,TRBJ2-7,TGTGCCAGCAGTTACTCGTGGACCGCGAGCTCCTACGAGCAGTACTTC,CASSYSWTASSYEQYF
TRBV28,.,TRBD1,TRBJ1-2,TGTGCCAGCAGTCGCCCGGGACAGGAATTGAGGGTCTATGGCTACACCTTC,CASSRPGQELRVYGYTF
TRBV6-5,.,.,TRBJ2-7,TGTGCCAGCAGTTACACCGGGGAGAGTAGCTACGAGCAGTACTTC,CASSYTGESSYEQYF
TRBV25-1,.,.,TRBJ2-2,TGTGCCAGCAGTGTCCCCACAGGGACCGGGGAGCTGTTTTTT,CASSVPTGTGELFF
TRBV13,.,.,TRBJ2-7,TGTGCCAGCAGCAACCGGGCACCTACGGAGCAGTACTTC,CASSNRAPTEQYF
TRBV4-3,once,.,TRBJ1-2,TGCGCCAGCAGCCAAGATCGGGAAATAGACTATGGCTACACCTTC,CASSQDREIDYGYTF
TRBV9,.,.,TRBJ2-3,TGTGCCAGCAGCGCGCCGTCCCTTGGAGGCACAGATACGCAGTATTTT,CASSAPSLGGTDTQYF
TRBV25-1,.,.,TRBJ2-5,TGTGCCAGCAGTGCGTACGAGACCCAGTACTTC,CASSAYETQYF
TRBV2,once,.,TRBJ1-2,TGTGCCACCGGGACGGCGCCTTCGTCCTATGGCTACACCTTC,CATGTAPSSYGYTF
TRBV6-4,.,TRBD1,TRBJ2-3,TGTGCCAGCAGTGTGGGACAGGGGGAACTCACAGATACGCAGTATTTT,CASSVGQGELTDTQYF
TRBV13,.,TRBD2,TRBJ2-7,TGTGCCAGCAGCAAAAGCGGGAGGGCCGCCTACGAGCAGTACTTC,CASSKSGRAAYEQYF
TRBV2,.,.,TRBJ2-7,TGTGCCAGCAGGGGACGGGATAGGGACGAGCAGTACTTC,CASRGRDRDEQYF
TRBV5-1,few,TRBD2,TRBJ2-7,TGCGCCAGCAGCTTGGGACTAGCGGGAGGGTCCCACGAGCAGTACTTC,CASSLGLAGGSHEQYF
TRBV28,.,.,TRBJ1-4,TGTGCCAGCAGTTTATGGCAGAATGAAAAACTGTTTTTT,CASSLWQNEKLFF
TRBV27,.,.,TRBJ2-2,TGTGCCAGCAGTTTCAATACGGCCGGGGAGCTGTTTTTT,CASSFNTAGELFF
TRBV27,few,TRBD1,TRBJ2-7,TGTGCCAGCAGCGGGACAGGGGGCTACGAGCAGTACTTC,CASSGTGGYEQYF
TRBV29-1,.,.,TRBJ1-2,TGCACCATATCAAGGACCGGGGGCTTTAACGGCTACACCTTC,CTISRTGGFNGYTF
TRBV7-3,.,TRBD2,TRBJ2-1,TGTGCCAGCAGCTTAGGACTAGCGCAATACAATGAGCAGTTCTTC,CASSLGLAQYNEQFF
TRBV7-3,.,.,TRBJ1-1,TGTGCCAGCAGCGTAGACGGGGGTGAAGCTTTCTTT,CASSVDGGEAFF
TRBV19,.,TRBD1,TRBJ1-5,TGTGCCAGTAGTACATCGTCTGGGACAGGAGACAATCAGCCCCAGCATTTT,CASSTSSGTGDNQPQHF
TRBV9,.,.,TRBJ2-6,TGTGCCAGCAGCGTAGGAGAGGTAACTGGGGCCAACGTCCTGACTTTC,CASSVGEVTGANVLTF
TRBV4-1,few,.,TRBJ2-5,TGCGCCAGCAGCCCGCGGGGCCACCAAGAGACCCAGTACTTC,CASSPRGHQETQYF
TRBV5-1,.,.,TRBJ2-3,TGCGCCAGCAGCTTGGACCGGACAGATACGCAGTATTTT,CASSLDRTDTQYF
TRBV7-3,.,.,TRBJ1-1,TGTGCCAGCAGCTTACCATCGACAGGAGGAAACACTGAAGCTTTCTTT,CASSLPSTGGNTEAFF